This T cell receptor beta chain was captured by sequencing in a study of cytomegalovirus exposure and HLA in healthy donors. Per the germline V gene, CDR1 is SNHLY and CDR2 is FYNNEI. The CDR3 loop spans 14 amino acids. V was clipped by 1 base and J by 8 bases; unmatched bases: 5. Amplification used 60 Vbeta primers and 13 Jbeta primers. Libraries were prepared by immunoSEQ multiplex PCR; TCRdb keeps only in-frame clonotypes and omits some of them. The table records hundreds of thousands of clones, approximately 90% of them present only once. This rearrangement joins TRBV2 to TRBJ1-2; 9 positions match TRBD1. The specimen was PBMCs. This TCR was sampled from a young woman in good health and CMV-seronegative. The CDR3 reads CASSEGGQGRGYTF. Here the CDR3 DNA reads TGTGCCAGCAGTGAAGGGGGACAGGGAAGGGGCTACACCTTC.